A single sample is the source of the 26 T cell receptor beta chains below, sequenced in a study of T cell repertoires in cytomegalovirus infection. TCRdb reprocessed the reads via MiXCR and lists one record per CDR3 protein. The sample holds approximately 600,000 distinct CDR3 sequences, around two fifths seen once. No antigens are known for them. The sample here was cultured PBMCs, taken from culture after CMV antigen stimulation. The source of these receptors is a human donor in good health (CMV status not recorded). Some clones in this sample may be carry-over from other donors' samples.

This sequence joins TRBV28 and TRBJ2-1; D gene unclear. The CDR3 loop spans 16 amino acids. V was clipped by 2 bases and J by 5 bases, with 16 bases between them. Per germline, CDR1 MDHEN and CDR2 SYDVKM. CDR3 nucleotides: TGTGCCAGCAGTTTAAGTGCAGCCCGACCCAACAATGAGCAGTTCTTC. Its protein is CASSLSAARPNNEQFF.

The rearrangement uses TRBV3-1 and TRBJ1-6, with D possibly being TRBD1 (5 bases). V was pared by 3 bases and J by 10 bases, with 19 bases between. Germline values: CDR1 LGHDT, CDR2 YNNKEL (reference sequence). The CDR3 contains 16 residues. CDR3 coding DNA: TGTGCCAGCAGCCACCATCTCGGGACCTCTGGATCACCCCTCCACTTT. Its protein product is CASSHHLGTSGSPLHF.

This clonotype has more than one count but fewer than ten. This chain's CDR3 is CASSLGSTGYTF. The CDR3 bases are TGTGCCAGCAGCTTGGGTAGTACTGGCTACACCTTC. This chain links TRBV7-9 with TRBJ1-2; no clear D. This CDR3 is built from 12 residues. Trimming removed 3 bases from V and 7 bases from J, with 9 bases in between. Germline lookup yields CDR1 SEHNR and CDR2 FQNEAQ (reference sequence).

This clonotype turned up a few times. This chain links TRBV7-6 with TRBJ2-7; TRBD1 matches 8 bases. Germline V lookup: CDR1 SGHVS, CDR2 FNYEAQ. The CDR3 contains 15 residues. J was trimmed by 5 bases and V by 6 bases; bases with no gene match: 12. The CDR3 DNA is TGTGCCAGCAGTCCCTCCGGGACAGGCCTCCACGAGCAGTACTTC. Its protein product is CASSPSGTGLHEQYF.

In DNA, the CDR3 is TGTGCCAGCAGATTGACACAGGGGCCCGCGAGGTCCTACAATGAGCAGTTCTTC. Translated, it gives CASRLTQGPARSYNEQFF. The rearrangement links TRBV7-2 to TRBJ2-1; 7 bases line up with TRBD1. V trimming: 6 bases; J trimming: 1 base; junction bases outside the gene matches: 15. Germline V gene lookup returns CDR1 SGHTA and CDR2 FQGNSA. The CDR3 is 18 residues long. The whole variable domain, filled in from reference TRBV7-2 and TRBJ2-1, reads GAGVSQSPSNKVTEKGKDVELRCDPISGHTALYWYRQSLGQGLEFLIYFQGNSAPDKSGLPSDRFSAERTGGSVSTLTIQRTQQEDSAVYLCASRLTQGPARSYNEQFFGPGTRLTVL.

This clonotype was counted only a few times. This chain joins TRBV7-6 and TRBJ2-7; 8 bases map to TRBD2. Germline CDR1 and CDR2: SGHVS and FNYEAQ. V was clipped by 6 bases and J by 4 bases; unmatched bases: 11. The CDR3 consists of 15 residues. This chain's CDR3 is CASSRSSGEGYEQYF. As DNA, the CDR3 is TGTGCCAGCAGTCGTAGTAGCGGGGAGGGGTACGAGCAGTACTTC.

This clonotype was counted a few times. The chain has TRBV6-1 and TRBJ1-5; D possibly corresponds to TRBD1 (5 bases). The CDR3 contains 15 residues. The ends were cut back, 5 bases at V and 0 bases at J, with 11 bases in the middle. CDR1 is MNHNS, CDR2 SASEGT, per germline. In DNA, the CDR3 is TGTGCCAGCAGTTGGGGACGGAATAGCAATCAGCCCCAGCATTTT. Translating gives CASSWGRNSNQPQHF.

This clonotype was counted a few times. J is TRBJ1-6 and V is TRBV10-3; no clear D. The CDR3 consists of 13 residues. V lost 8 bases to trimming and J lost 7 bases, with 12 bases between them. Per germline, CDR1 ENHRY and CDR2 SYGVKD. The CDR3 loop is CAISTETNSPLHF. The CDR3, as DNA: TGTGCCATCTCCACAGAAACGAATTCACCCCTCCACTTT.

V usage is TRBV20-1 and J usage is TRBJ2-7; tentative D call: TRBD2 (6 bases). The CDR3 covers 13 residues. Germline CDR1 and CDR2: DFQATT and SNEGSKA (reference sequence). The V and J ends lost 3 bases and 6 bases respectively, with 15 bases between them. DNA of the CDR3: TGCAGTGCTAGCCGATCTAGCGATCCCGAGCAGTACTTC. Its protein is CSASRSSDPEQYF.

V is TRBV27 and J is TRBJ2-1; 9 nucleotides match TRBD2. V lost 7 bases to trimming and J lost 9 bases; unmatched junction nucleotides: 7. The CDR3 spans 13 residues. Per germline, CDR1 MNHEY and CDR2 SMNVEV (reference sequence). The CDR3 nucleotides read TGTGCCAGCATCGCGGGAGGGTGGGGTGAGCAGTTCTTC. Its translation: CASIAGGWGEQFF.

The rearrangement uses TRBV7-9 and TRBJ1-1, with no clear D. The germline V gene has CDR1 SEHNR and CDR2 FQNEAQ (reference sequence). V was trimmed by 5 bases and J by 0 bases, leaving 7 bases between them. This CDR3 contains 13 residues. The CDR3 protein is CASSRTMNTEAFF. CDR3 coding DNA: TGTGCCAGCAGCCGTACGATGAACACTGAAGCTTTCTTT.

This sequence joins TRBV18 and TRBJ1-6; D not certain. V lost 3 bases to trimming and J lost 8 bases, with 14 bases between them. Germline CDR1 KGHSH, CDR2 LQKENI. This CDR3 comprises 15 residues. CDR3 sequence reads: CASSPLPRSDSPLHF. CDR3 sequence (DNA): TGTGCCAGCTCACCTCTCCCGAGGTCGGATTCACCCCTCCACTTT.

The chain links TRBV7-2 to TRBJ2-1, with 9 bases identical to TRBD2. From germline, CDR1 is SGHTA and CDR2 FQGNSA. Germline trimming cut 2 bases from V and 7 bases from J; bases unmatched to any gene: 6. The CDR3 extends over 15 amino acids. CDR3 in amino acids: CASSLPAGGENEQFF. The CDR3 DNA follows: TGTGCCAGCAGCTTACCGGCGGGGGGGGAGAATGAGCAGTTCTTC.

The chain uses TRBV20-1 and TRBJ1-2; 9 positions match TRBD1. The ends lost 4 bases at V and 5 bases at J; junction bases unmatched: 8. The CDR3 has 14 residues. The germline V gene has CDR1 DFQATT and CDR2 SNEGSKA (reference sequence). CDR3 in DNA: TGCAGTGCTAAACCTACGACAGGGGGATATGGCTACACCTTC. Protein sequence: CSAKPTTGGYGYTF.

This chain's CDR3 is CASSTRGLPNNEQFF. The CDR3 DNA is TGTGCCAGTAGTACCAGGGGACTTCCAAACAATGAGCAGTTCTTC. The V call is TRBV19, the J call TRBJ2-1, with D perhaps being TRBD1 or TRBD2 (6 bases each). There are 15 residues in the CDR3. Germline V gives CDR1 LNHDA, CDR2 SQIVND (reference sequence). Trimming cost V 4 bases and J 5 bases, with 15 bases left between them. Filled out from reference TRBV19 and TRBJ2-1, the complete variable domain reads DGGITQSPKYLFRKEGQNVTLSCEQNLNHDAMYWYRQDPGQGLRLIYYSQIVNDFQKGDIAEGYSVSREKKESFPLTVTSAQKNPTAFYLCASSTRGLPNNEQFFGPGTRLTVL.

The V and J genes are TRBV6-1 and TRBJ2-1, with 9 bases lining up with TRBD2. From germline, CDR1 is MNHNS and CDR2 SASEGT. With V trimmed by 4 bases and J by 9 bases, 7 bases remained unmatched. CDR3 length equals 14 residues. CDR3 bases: TGTGCCAGCAGTGTGGCTAGCGGGACGGGTGAGCAGTTCTTC. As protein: CASSVASGTGEQFF.

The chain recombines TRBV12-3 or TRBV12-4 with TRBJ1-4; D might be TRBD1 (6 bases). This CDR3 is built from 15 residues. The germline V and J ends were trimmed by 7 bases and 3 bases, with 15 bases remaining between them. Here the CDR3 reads CASTLGGGPNEKLFF. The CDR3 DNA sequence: TGTGCCAGCACCCTCGGGGGCGGGCCTAATGAAAAACTGTTTTTT.

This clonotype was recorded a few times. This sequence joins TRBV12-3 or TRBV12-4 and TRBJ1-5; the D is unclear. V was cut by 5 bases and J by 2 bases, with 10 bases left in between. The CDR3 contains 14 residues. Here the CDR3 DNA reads TGTGCCAGCAGTCCCCGACCGGGCAATCAGCCCCAGCATTTT. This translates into CASSPRPGNQPQHF.

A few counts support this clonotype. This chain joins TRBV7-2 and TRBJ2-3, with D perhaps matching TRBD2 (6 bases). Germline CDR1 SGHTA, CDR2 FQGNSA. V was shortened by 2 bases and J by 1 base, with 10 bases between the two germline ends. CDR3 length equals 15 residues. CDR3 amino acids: CASSLMRGGTDTQYF. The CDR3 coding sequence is TGTGCCAGCAGCTTAATGCGGGGAGGCACAGATACGCAGTATTTT. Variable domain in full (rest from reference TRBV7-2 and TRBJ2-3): GAGVSQSPSNKVTEKGKDVELRCDPISGHTALYWYRQSLGQGLEFLIYFQGNSAPDKSGLPSDRFSAERTGGSVSTLTIQRTQQEDSAVYLCASSLMRGGTDTQYFGPGTRLTVL.

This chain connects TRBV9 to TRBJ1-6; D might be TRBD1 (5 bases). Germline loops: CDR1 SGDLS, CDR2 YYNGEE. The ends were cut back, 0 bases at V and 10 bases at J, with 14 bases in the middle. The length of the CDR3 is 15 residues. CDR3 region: CASSVETVTGSPLHF. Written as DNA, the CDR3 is TGTGCCAGCAGCGTAGAGACAGTGACGGGGTCACCCCTCCACTTT.

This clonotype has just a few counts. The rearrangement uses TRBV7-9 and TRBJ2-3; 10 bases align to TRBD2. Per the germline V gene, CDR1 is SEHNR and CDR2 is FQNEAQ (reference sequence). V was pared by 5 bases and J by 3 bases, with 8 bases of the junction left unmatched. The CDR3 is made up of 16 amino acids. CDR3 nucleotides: TGTGCCAGCAGCCCGCCTAGCGGGAGATCAACAGATACGCAGTATTTT. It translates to CASSPPSGRSTDTQYF.

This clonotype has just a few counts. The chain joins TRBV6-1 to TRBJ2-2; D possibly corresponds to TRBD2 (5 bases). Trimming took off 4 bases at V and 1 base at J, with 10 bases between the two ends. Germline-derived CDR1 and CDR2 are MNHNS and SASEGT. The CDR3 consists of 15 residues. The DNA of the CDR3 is TGTGCCAGCAGTGGACTACTAGTGAACACCGGGGAGCTGTTTTTT. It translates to CASSGLLVNTGELFF.

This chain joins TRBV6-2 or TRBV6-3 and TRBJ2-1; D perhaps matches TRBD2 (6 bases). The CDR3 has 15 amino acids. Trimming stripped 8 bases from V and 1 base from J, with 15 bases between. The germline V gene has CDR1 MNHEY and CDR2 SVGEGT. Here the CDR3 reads CASVNRGTSYNEQFF. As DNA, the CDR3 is TGTGCCAGCGTAAACCGCGGGACGTCCTACAATGAGCAGTTCTTC.

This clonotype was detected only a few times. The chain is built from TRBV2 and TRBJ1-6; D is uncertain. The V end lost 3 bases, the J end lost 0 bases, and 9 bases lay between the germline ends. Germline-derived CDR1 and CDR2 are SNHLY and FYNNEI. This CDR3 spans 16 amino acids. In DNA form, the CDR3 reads TGTGCCAGCAGTGAGGGTTTTAGCTCCTATAATTCACCCCTCCACTTT. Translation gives CASSEGFSSYNSPLHF.

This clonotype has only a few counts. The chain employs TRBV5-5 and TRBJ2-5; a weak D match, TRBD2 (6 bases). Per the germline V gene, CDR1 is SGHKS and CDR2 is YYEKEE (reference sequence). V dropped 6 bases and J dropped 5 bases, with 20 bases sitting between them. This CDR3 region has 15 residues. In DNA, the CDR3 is TGTGCCAGCATCCGGAGCGGGTCAGGGTCGGAGACCCAGTACTTC. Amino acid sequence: CASIRSGSGSETQYF.

The CDR3 here is CATTPGQGGGYTF. The CDR3, as DNA: TGTGCCACCACACCGGGACAGGGGGGTGGCTACACCTTC. The rearrangement uses TRBV2 and TRBJ1-2; 11 positions agree with TRBD1. The junction had 8 bases not matched to a gene; V was cut back by 10 bases and J by 7 bases. The CDR3 spans 13 residues. The germline CDR1 and CDR2 sequences are SNHLY and FYNNEI.